This TCR beta chain originates from a study of blood T cell repertoires in COVID-19. At the level of the study: Both acute and convalescent COVID-19 samples were obtained from the United States, Italy and Spain.

This CDR3 has 16 amino acids. The junction had 5 bases not matched to a gene; V was cut back by 0 bases and J by 5 bases. Germline CDR1 and CDR2: SGHRS and YFSETQ. Profiled with immunoSEQ multiplex PCR; TCRdb holds only in-frame clones, not every one. The table includes some 42,000 clones, about 89% detected once. V is TRBV5-1 and J is TRBJ2-2; 9 bases map to TRBD2. The sequencing sample was made of peripheral blood. This TCR was sampled from a human donor in a cohort sampled during active COVID-19. CDR3 nucleotide sequence: TGCGCCAGCAGCTTGGGGGGCCTAGCGGGGACCGGGGAGCTGTTTTTT. This encodes CASSLGGLAGTGELFF.